These 8 T cell receptor beta chains were sequenced from one sample in a study of blood T cells in healthy people across ages (dated by TCRdb to the mid-2010s). Library prep was done by 5' RACE. Sequencer: Illumina HiSeq 2500. A second roughly 6 to 12 cycle PCR used a sample-barcoded 5' primer and a J-beta primer mix. Using fastp trimming at Q25 and MiXCR clonotype assembly, TCRdb reanalyzed the public sequencing data and kept in-frame beta chains. Each entry merges the rows of one CDR3 protein and shows their most common DNA and genes. This sample holds 1.5 million to 2 million distinct CDR3 sequences; roughly 52% were observed only once. The ten largest clones capture 2.1% of the sample. Sequencing was performed on blood. These TCRs come from a woman in her 40s in good health.

The chain recombines TRBV29-1 with TRBJ2-5, with D tentatively TRBD2 (5 bases). This CDR3 region has 11 residues. The V end lost 8 bases, the J end lost 3 bases, and 10 bases lay between the germline ends. Germline V gene data show CDR1 as SQVTM and CDR2 as ANQGSEA. The CDR3: CSLAGEETQYF. The CDR3, as DNA: TGCAGCCTCGCCGGGGAAGAGACCCAGTACTTC.

As concerns this clonotype: A read error is possible here, since a much larger clone lies one base away. The V call is TRBV20-1, the J call TRBJ1-2; D uncertain. The CDR3 has 13 residues. The germline CDR1 and CDR2 sequences are DFQATT and SNEGSKA (reference sequence). DNA of the CDR3: TGCAGTGCTAGCGGGCAAATTAACTATGGCAACACCTTC. This sequence encodes CSASGQINYGNTF.

J is TRBJ2-3 and V is TRBV24-1; 7 nucleotides match TRBD1. V lost 0 bases to trimming and J lost 3 bases; unmatched junction nucleotides: 11. Germline-derived CDR1 and CDR2 are KGHDR and SFDVKD. The CDR3 runs 18 residues. This chain's CDR3 is CATSDLKQGLGRTDTQYF. The CDR3, as DNA: TGTGCCACCAGTGATTTGAAACAGGGGCTAGGTAGGACAGATACGCAGTATTTT.

This clonotype has a count of ten or more. V is TRBV12-3 or TRBV12-4 and J is TRBJ2-4; 15 bases line up with TRBD2. After removal of 5 bases from V and 8 bases from J, the junction contained 7 bases not matched to a gene. This CDR3 contains 16 residues. CDR3 residues: CASSPGLAGGRDIQYF. DNA of the CDR3: TGTGCCAGCAGTCCCGGACTAGCGGGGGGGCGAGACATTCAGTACTTC.

V gene TRBV24-1 combines with J gene TRBJ2-5, with a possible D match to TRBD1 (6 bases). V gave up 3 bases and J gave up 0 bases, with 19 bases separating them. The CDR3 totals 18 residues. Germline CDR1 and CDR2: KGHDR and SFDVKD. This CDR3 reads CATSDPTLRGRYQETQYF. CDR3 in DNA: TGTGCCACCAGTGATCCGACCCTCAGGGGAAGGTACCAAGAGACCCAGTACTTC.

This clonotype was seen ten or more times. The V and J genes are TRBV11-2 and TRBJ2-5; 7 positions match TRBD1. There are 14 residues in the CDR3. The germline V gene has CDR1 SGHAT and CDR2 FQNNGV. J lost 1 base, V lost 5 bases, and 4 bases had no gene match. DNA for the CDR3: TGTGCCAGCAGCCGGGGACAGCTCCAAGAGACCCAGTACTTC. The encoded protein is CASSRGQLQETQYF.

In nucleotides, the CDR3 is TGTGCCAGCAGTGATCCGGCCCGAGAAAACTATGGCTACACCTTC. Protein product: CASSDPARENYGYTF. J is TRBJ1-2 and V is TRBV25-1; D not certain. Trimming removed 3 bases from V and 2 bases from J, with 13 bases in between. The CDR3 has 15 amino acids. Germline loops: CDR1 MGHDK, CDR2 SYGVNS.

This clonotype was counted only a few times. The chain is built from TRBV9 and TRBJ2-4; 8 nucleotides match TRBD2. With V trimmed by 4 bases and J by 0 bases, 6 bases remained unmatched. Germline CDR1 reads SGDLS; CDR2 reads YYNGEE. The CDR3 has 16 amino acids. The DNA for the CDR3 is TGTGCCAGCAGCCCTACTAGCGGCCTAGCCAAAAACATTCAGTACTTC. It specifies CASSPTSGLAKNIQYF.